This T cell receptor beta chain emerged from a study of glioma-infiltrating T cells after dendritic cell vaccination. With regard to this clone: Germline and junction disagree at one end, which may indicate a read error.

Regarding time point: after dendritic cell vaccination, including at tumor progression/relapse. The repertoire was sequenced with immunoSEQ multiplex PCR; TCRdb's copy has only in-frame clones and lacks some. The sample records approximately 92,000 clones, more than 70% being singletons. The CDR3 contains 14 residues. Germline V lookup: CDR1 SGHTA, CDR2 FQGNSA. This clonotype was sampled from a human donor with glioblastoma. Sample: blood, taken after dendritic cell vaccination. This chain links TRBV7-2 with TRBJ1-1; TRBD1 matches at 7 bases. Written as DNA, the CDR3 is TGTGCCGGCAGCAGGGGGAAGGGGAGAAGTGAAGCTTTCTTT. Its translation is CAGSRGKGRSEAFF.